This T cell receptor beta chain was captured in a study of post-analysis software for immune sequencing data. Study-level points and caveats: In multiple sclerosis, normalized Chao1 diversity was significantly below that of controls. Five or six TRBV segments, TRBV5-6, TRBV5-1 and TRBV20-1 among them, were found more frequent in patients than controls.

On this clonotype: The antigen remains undetermined.

Tagging with unique molecular identifiers was a feature of the TCR beta cDNA libraries. TCRdb used MiXCR to reprocess the PCR reads, holding one entry per CDR3 protein. The repertoire holds roughly 800,000 distinct CDR3 sequences, with around 45% as singletons. Looked up from germline, CDR1 is MNHEY and CDR2 is SVGEGT. The CDR3 covers 16 residues. The ends were cut back, 0 bases at V and 2 bases at J, with 12 bases in the middle. The source material was blood. The chain has TRBV6-2 or TRBV6-3 and TRBJ2-3; D may be TRBD2 (5 bases). This TCR was recovered from a girl under 18 with multiple sclerosis. CDR3 protein: CASSYSIARNTDTQYF. In DNA form, the CDR3 reads TGTGCCAGCAGTTACTCGATAGCGCGGAACACAGATACGCAGTATTTT.